The 14 T cell receptor beta chains in this list originate from one sample, sequenced in a study of blood T cell repertoires in COVID-19. This table comes from immunoSEQ multiplex PCR, and its TCRdb copy is limited to in-frame clones, with some not included. The sample consists of roughly 220,000 clones, 80% to 90% of them appearing once. Source material: peripheral blood. These receptors were obtained from a man aged 25 to 40 with active or convalescent COVID-19.

The rearrangement uses TRBV5-5 and TRBJ2-7; D may be TRBD1 (8 bases). The germline CDR1 and CDR2 sequences are SGHKS and YYEKEE (reference sequence). The CDR3 covers 14 residues. V lost 4 bases to trimming and J lost 1 base, with 12 bases between them. The CDR3 sequence is CASSKQGGSYEQYF. CDR3 coding DNA: TGTGCCAGCAGCAAACAGGGGGGGTCCTACGAGCAGTACTTC.

V usage is TRBV28 and J usage is TRBJ1-2; no firm D call. The CDR3 consists of 11 residues. Germline V gives CDR1 MDHEN, CDR2 SYDVKM. Trimming left V 5 bases short and J 4 bases short, with 5 bases between. In DNA form, the CDR3 reads TGTGCCAGCAGTCCCTCCTATGGCTACACCTTC. It yields the protein CASSPSYGYTF.

CDR3 bases: TGTGCCAGCTCGAGACTTACAGGGGGGGACACTGAAGCTTTCTTT. This codes for CASSRLTGGDTEAFF. The V gene is TRBV18, the J gene TRBJ1-1, with TRBD1 matching over 8 bases. J gave up 3 bases and V 6 bases, and 9 bases lay outside the gene matches. This CDR3 region has 15 residues. Germline lookup yields CDR1 KGHSH and CDR2 LQKENI.

This clone was found once. The chain employs TRBV7-2 and TRBJ2-2; no firm D call. The germline V gene encodes CDR1 SGHTA and CDR2 FQGNSA. This CDR3 has 15 amino acids. V shed 0 bases and J shed 7 bases, with 12 bases lying between them. The DNA of the CDR3 is TGTGCCAGCAGCTTAGCTGGTAGCCCATACGGGGAGCTGTTTTTT. This sequence encodes CASSLAGSPYGELFF.

CDR3 nucleotides: TGTGCCAGCAGCTTGGGCGGGCGGCAGAGAAATGAGCAGTTCTTC. Its protein product is CASSLGGRQRNEQFF. The chain combines TRBV5-4 with TRBJ2-1; a weak D match, TRBD2 (5 bases). V lost 0 bases and J lost 7, with 14 bases in between. This CDR3 has 15 residues. Germline V gives CDR1 SGHNT, CDR2 YYREEE (reference sequence).

The chain joins TRBV9 to TRBJ2-7; tentatively, D is TRBD1 (5 bases). CDR1 and CDR2 (germline): SGDLS, YYNGEE. The CDR3 sequence is 14 residues long. The V end was cut by 4 bases, the J end by 2 bases, with 13 bases between. The chain's CDR3 is CASSPWTNTYEQYF. The CDR3, as DNA: TGTGCCAGCAGCCCGTGGACAAACACCTACGAGCAGTACTTC.

In its sample, this clone was seen a few times. This chain joins TRBV6-4 and TRBJ2-1; 9 nucleotides agree with TRBD2. V shed 4 bases and J 1 base; nucleotides not matched to a gene: 2. Per the germline V gene, CDR1 is MRHNA and CDR2 is SNTAGT. The CDR3 runs 15 residues. CDR3: CASSVSGGSYNEQFF. CDR3 nucleotides: TGTGCCAGCAGTGTAAGCGGGGGGTCCTACAATGAGCAGTTCTTC.

The J gene is TRBJ2-7, the V gene TRBV28, with 9 bases aligning to TRBD2. Per the germline V gene, CDR1 is MDHEN and CDR2 is SYDVKM. J was trimmed by 4 bases and V by 1 base; bases with no gene match: 2. This CDR3 has 14 residues. CDR3 sequence (DNA): TGTGCCAGCAGTTTATCACTAGCGGGTTACGAGCAGTACTTC. This translates into CASSLSLAGYEQYF.

The gene calls are TRBV28 and TRBJ1-2; 8 nucleotides match TRBD1. The CDR3 consists of 13 residues. After removal of 7 bases from V and 9 bases from J, the junction contained 10 bases not matched to a gene. Per the germline V gene, CDR1 is MDHEN and CDR2 is SYDVKM. The CDR3: CASIPGTGVSYTF. The CDR3, as DNA: TGTGCCAGCATTCCCGGGACAGGTGTAAGCTACACCTTC.

This rearrangement joins TRBV6-1 to TRBJ2-3; 8 nucleotides align to TRBD2. The CDR3 totals 15 residues. Germline V CDR1 and CDR2: MNHNS, SASEGT. J gave up 7 bases and V 1 base, and 7 bases lay outside the gene matches. The CDR3 nucleotides read TGTGCCAGCAGTGAAGAGGGTAGCGGGGCAAATACGCAGTATTTT. Its protein product is CASSEEGSGANTQYF.

This clone was found a few times. The genes are TRBV11-2 and TRBJ2-7; 11 bases are shared with TRBD2. CDR3 length equals 16 residues. V shed 3 bases, J shed 3 bases, and the junction held 7 bases outside the gene matches. Germline V gives CDR1 SGHAT, CDR2 FQNNGV. The CDR3, as DNA: TGTGCCAGCAGCTTCGGGACTAGCGGCCTAGACTACGAGCAGTACTTC. Translating gives CASSFGTSGLDYEQYF.

The CDR3, as DNA: TGTGCCAGCAGCTTAGTAGCCAAACAGGGGGCAGGCTACGAGCAGTACTTC. This encodes CASSLVAKQGAGYEQYF. The chain is built from TRBV7-9 and TRBJ2-7, with 9 bases lining up with TRBD1. The CDR3 is 17 residues long. From germline, CDR1 is SEHNR and CDR2 FQNEAQ (reference sequence). The V and J ends lost 1 base and 3 bases, in that order; junction bases with no gene match: 10.

The V gene is TRBV28, the J gene TRBJ2-5; 8 positions agree with TRBD1. V gave up 2 bases and J gave up 5 bases; unmatched junction bases: 7. The CDR3 loop spans 15 amino acids. The germline V gene has CDR1 MDHEN and CDR2 SYDVKM. This chain's CDR3 is CASSLGGRGRETQYF. As DNA, the CDR3 is TGTGCCAGCAGTTTAGGGGGCAGGGGGCGGGAGACCCAGTACTTC.

The chain recombines TRBV7-2 with TRBJ2-1; 15 bases align to TRBD2. The length of the CDR3 is 16 residues. Germline loops: CDR1 SGHTA, CDR2 FQGNSA. Losses at the gene ends were 3 bases for V and 7 bases for J; bases not matched to a gene: 4. The CDR3 DNA sequence: TGTGCCAGCAGCTTGACCGGGACTAGCGGGGGGAATGAGCAGTTCTTC. Amino acids: CASSLTGTSGGNEQFF.